This T cell receptor (beta chain) was obtained from a study of T-cell memory formation after mild COVID-19. 5'RACE primed at constant segments yielded TCR alpha and TCR beta cDNA libraries bearing sample barcodes and UMIs. TCRdb analysed the 5' RACE reads with MiXCR anew, one entry per CDR3 protein. The sample carries tens of thousands of distinct CDR3 sequences, 25% to 35% recorded once. CDR3 length: 13 amino acids. With 7 bases clipped from V and 3 bases from J, the junction kept 1 base outside the gene matches. The germline CDR1 and CDR2 sequences are KGHDR and SFDVKD. The material sequenced was PBMCs or a T cell subset sorted from them (not recorded which). The TCR was taken from a man aged 18 to 30 who had mild COVID-19 (a few samples of this study predate the infection). Cell type and time point are not known. V gene TRBV24-1 combines with J gene TRBJ1-1, with TRBD1 identical over 10 bases. CDR3 in DNA: TGTGCCACCAGGGGACAGGGGTACACTGAAGCTTTCTTT. Protein product: CATRGQGYTEAFF.